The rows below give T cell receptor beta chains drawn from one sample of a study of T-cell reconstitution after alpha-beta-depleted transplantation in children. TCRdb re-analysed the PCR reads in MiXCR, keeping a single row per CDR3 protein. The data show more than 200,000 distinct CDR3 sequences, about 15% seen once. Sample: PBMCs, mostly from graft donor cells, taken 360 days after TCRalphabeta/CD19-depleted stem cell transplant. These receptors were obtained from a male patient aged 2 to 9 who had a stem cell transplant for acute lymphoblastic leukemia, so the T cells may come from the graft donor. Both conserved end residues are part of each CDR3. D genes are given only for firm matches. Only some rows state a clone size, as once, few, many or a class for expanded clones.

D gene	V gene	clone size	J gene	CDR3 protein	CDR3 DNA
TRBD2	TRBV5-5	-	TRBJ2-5	CASSLGLAGGPETQYF	TGTGCCAGCAGCTTGGGACTAGCGGGGGGGCCAGAGACCCAGTACTTC
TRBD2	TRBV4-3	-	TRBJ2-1	CASSSRSPALAVSYNEQFF	TGCGCCAGCAGCTCACGATCGCCCGCTCTAGCGGTTTCCTACAATGAGCAGTTCTTC
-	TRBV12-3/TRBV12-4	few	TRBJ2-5	CASSLRRDLGETQYF	TGTGCCAGCAGTCTCAGAAGGGACTTGGGAGAGACCCAGTACTTC
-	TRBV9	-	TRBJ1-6	CASSVSGNNSPLHF	TGTGCCAGCAGCGTCTCGGGAAACAATTCACCCCTCCACTTT
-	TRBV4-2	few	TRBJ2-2	CASSQPGRHTGELFF	TGTGCCAGCAGCCAGCCGGGACGGCACACCGGGGAGCTGTTTTTT
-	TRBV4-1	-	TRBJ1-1	CASSRWGVALENTEAFF	TGCGCCAGCAGCCGCTGGGGGGTGGCCTTAGAGAACACTGAAGCTTTCTTT
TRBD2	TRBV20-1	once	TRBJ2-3	CSAYPPRGGTDTQYF	TGCAGTGCCTATCCCCCTAGGGGAGGGACAGATACGCAGTATTTT
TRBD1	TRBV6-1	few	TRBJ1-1	CASTPQGISTEAFF	TGTGCCAGCACCCCACAGGGGATCTCCACTGAAGCTTTCTTT
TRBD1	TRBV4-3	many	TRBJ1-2	CASSQGTGRGYTF	TGCGCCAGCAGCCAAGGGACAGGTCGTGGCTACACCTTC
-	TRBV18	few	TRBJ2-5	CASSRGEETQYF	TGTGCCAGCTCACGTGGGGAGGAGACCCAGTACTTC
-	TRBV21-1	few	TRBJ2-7	CASRVDRDRGLESYEQYF	TGTGCCAGCAGAGTAGACAGGGACCGCGGTTTAGAATCCTACGAGCAGTACTTC
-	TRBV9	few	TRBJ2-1	CASSVENPGDYNEQFF	TGTGCCAGCAGCGTAGAAAACCCCGGGGATTACAATGAGCAGTTCTTC
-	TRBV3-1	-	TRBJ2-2	CASSINNRGTGELFF	TGTGCCAGCAGTATTAACAACCGTGGCACCGGGGAGCTGTTTTTT
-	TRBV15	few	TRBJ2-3	CATRRTPGGTDTQYF	TGTGCCACCAGGCGGACGCCCGGGGGCACAGATACGCAGTATTTT
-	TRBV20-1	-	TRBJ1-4	CCATGSAAANEKLFF	TGCTGTGCTACAGGAAGCGCGGCCGCAAATGAGAAACTGTTTTTT
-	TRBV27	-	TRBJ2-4	CARRTPGLINIQYF	TGTGCCAGACGAACCCCGGGGCTGATAAACATTCAGTACTTC
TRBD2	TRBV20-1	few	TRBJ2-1	CSATGLGSSEQFF	TGCAGTGCTACGGGACTAGGGTCTAGTGAGCAGTTCTTC
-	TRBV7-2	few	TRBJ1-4	CASSLHGGRPEKLFF	TGTGCCAGCAGCTTACACGGGGGACGACCTGAAAAACTGTTTTTT
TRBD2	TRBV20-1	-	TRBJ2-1	CSASGRANEQFF	TGCAGTGCTAGCGGGAGGGCCAATGAGCAGTTCTTC
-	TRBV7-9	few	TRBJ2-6	CASSGRGANVLTF	TGTGCCAGCAGCGGCCGTGGGGCCAACGTCCTGACTTTC
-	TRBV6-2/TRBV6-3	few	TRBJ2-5	CASSSETQYF	TGTGCCAGCAGTTCAGAGACCCAGTACTTC
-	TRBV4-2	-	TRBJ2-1	CASSQDVGGNEQFF	TGTGCCAGCAGCCAAGATGTAGGTGGTAATGAGCAGTTCTTC
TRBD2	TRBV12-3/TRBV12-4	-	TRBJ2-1	CASSQTPGLAGSYNEQFF	TGTGCCAGCAGCCAGACCCCGGGACTAGCGGGATCCTACAATGAGCAGTTCTTC
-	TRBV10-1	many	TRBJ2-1	CASSPEGIPSYNEQFF	TGCGCCAGCAGCCCTGAGGGTATACCCTCCTACAATGAGCAGTTCTTC
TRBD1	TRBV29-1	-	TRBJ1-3	CSVGTGPSGNTIYF	TGCAGCGTTGGGACAGGACCCTCTGGAAACACCATATATTTT
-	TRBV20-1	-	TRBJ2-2	CSAPPAGTTGELFF	TGCAGTGCCCCCCCGGCGGGGACCACCGGGGAGCTGTTTTTT
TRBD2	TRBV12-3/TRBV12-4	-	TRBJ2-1	CASSWGGGAPNEQFF	TGTGCCAGCAGTTGGGGCGGGGGGGCGCCCAATGAGCAGTTCTTC
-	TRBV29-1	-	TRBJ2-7	CSVVRQVGYEQYF	TGCAGCGTTGTACGACAGGTCGGTTACGAGCAGTACTTC
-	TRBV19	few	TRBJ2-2	CASSRDLKGSGELFF	TGTGCCAGTAGTCGGGACCTCAAGGGTTCCGGGGAGCTGTTTTTT
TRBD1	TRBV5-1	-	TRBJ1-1	CASSGTGGLMNTEAFF	TGCGCCAGCAGCGGAACAGGGGGCCTTATGAACACTGAAGCTTTCTTT
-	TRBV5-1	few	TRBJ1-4	CASSLSGGDEKLFF	TGCGCCAGCAGCTTGAGTGGAGGGGATGAAAAACTGTTTTTT
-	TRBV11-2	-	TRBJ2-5	CASSLEINQETQYF	TGTGCCAGCAGCTTAGAGATCAACCAAGAGACCCAGTACTTC
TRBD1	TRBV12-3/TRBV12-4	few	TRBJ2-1	CASSSRDRAYYEQFF	TGTGCCAGCAGCAGCCGGGACAGGGCCTATTATGAGCAGTTCTTC